One T cell receptor beta chain is described in this entry. Its antigen has not been determined. No qualities accompany the bases; no much larger clone lies one base away. The data originate from a study of blood T cell repertoires in COVID-19 (dated by TCRdb to 2018 to 2021). General notes on the study: Samples covering the acute and convalescent phases of COVID-19 were provided by collaborators in the United States, Italy and Spain. The prospective study material was composed of cDNA or gDNA derived from T cells, B-cell-depleted T cells, or PBMCs. Subjects who had been exposed to COVID-19, were actively infected with it, or had recovered from it provided the deeply sampled blood TCRbeta repertoires that made up the dataset. The repertoires were released in a freely available public database meant as a resource for research on the immune response to SARS-CoV-2. The samples were drawn from the first 160 participants of the ongoing ImmuneRACE study and from 1,200 or so subjects provided by 6 global collaborators. The sample metadata nearly always contained a de-identified subject ID, COVID-19 status, age in years and sex. Where available, HLA class I and class II types were taken from metadata supplied by the sample provider and were not determined by assay-based typing.

The immunoSEQ Assay, a bias-controlled multiplex PCR, was used to amplify TCRbeta CDR3 regions from genomic DNA. The study's own analysis went as follows. Within the assay, amplification of reference gene primers was used to estimate how many nucleated cells each sample contained. To quantify the absolute abundance of each unique TCRbeta CDR3 rearrangement, sequence reads were collapsed and filtered. For each sample, productive Simpson clonality was calculated by taking the square root of Simpson's diversity index across productive rearrangements. TCRdb mirrors the immuneACCESS table, restricted to in-frame sequences. Some clones are absent from its copies; in checked studies, under half trace to an unresolved V gene, and the reason for the others is unknown. D and trimming come from the DNA, and the V and J calls and clone size come from that table. The sample table records around 470,000 clones; 80% to 95% of these occur just once. Under 0.7% of the sample is taken by the ten largest.

The CDR3 contains 15 residues, cysteine and phenylalanine counted. Solely the CDR3 DNA is kept, with 45 bases framed from the first base. CDR1 and CDR2 (MNHEY, SMNVEV) derive from the germline V gene (reference sequence). The V and J ends are trimmed by 2 bases and 0 bases, leaving 11 bases between them. What the research found in general, with its limitations: How much clinical and demographic metadata was included differed by source and by participant, and the metadata was provided uncurated.

Participants in the prospective study were enrolled through a virtual design, were aged roughly 18 to 100 years, and lived in approximately 25 United States geographic areas. To assign participants to cohorts, the prospective study relied on clinical history that participants themselves reported in a screening survey and a study questionnaire. ImmuneRACE Cohort 3 recovered participants were defined by two consecutive negative NP/OP PCR tests, healthcare professional clearance, or symptom resolution. In the prospective study, mobile phlebotomists collected whole blood, serum and a nasopharyngeal or oropharyngeal swab from each participant. Over an approximately 2-month period, participants in the prospective study had the option of providing additional blood draws and questionnaires. Blood samples from the prospective study were shipped frozen or at room temperature prior to DNA extraction.

The source is a man between 18 and 35 years old who had recovered from COVID-19. Sequencing used PBMCs or T cells enriched from blood (not recorded which). The rearrangement combines TRBV27 with TRBJ2-7, with an unclear D gene assignment. The DNA is as follows: TGTGCCAGCAGTTTAGAGGCATTTAGCTCCTACGAGCAGTACTTC. Its protein product is CASSLEAFSSYEQYF.